The present entry profiles one TCR beta chain with its context. Its antigen remains unidentified. These data belong to a study of cytomegalovirus exposure and HLA in healthy donors. The PCR ran on 60 Vbeta and 13 Jbeta primers. The protocol was immunoSEQ multiplex PCR, while the TCRdb copy is restricted to in-frame clones and leaves out a portion. The data contain 100,000 or so clones, roughly two thirds of them singletons. The germline CDR1 and CDR2 sequences are SGHNT and YENEEA. V gave up 3 bases and J gave up 4 bases; unmatched junction bases: 5. This CDR3 has 14 residues. The study's findings and limits: Later analysis showed TCR association rates varying by HLA locus, highest for DRB1 and lowest for HLA-C. Many donors shared some public TCRs, even though most TCR sequences were rare.

Specimen: PBMCs. The sequence was obtained from a young man in good health and CMV-seronegative. The chain carries TRBV11-3 and TRBJ2-5, with TRBD1 identical over 7 bases. CDR3 sequence reads: CASSFVRGRETQYF. CDR3 nucleotide sequence: TGTGCCAGCAGCTTCGTAAGGGGGCGAGAGACCCAGTACTTC.